This T cell receptor (beta chain) was retrieved from a study of blood T cells in healthy people across ages. Overall study results and limits: A conclusive naive versus antigen-experienced comparison was prevented by the unsorted PBMCs.

Together with a sample-barcoded 5' primer, a J-beta primer mix was included in a second PCR lasting about 6 to 11 cycles. Template switching added a 12-random-nucleotide identifier to every cDNA molecule. A single record per CDR3 protein comes from TCRdb applying MiXCR to the 5' RACE reads. The repertoire holds about 1.8 million distinct CDR3 sequences, with around half as singletons. Note on this clonotype: What it binds is not known.

This TCR came from a woman aged 35 to 49 in good health. The sequenced material came from blood.

The CDR3 bases are TGTGCCAGCAGCGTAGAGGGGAGAACTAATGAAAAACTGTTTTTT. Translating gives CASSVEGRTNEKLFF. The rearrangement joins TRBV9 to TRBJ1-4; a weak D match, TRBD1 (5 bases). V was pared by 0 bases and J by 1 base, with 7 bases between. Germline V gene sequence: CDR1 SGDLS, CDR2 YYNGEE. CDR3 length equals 15 residues.